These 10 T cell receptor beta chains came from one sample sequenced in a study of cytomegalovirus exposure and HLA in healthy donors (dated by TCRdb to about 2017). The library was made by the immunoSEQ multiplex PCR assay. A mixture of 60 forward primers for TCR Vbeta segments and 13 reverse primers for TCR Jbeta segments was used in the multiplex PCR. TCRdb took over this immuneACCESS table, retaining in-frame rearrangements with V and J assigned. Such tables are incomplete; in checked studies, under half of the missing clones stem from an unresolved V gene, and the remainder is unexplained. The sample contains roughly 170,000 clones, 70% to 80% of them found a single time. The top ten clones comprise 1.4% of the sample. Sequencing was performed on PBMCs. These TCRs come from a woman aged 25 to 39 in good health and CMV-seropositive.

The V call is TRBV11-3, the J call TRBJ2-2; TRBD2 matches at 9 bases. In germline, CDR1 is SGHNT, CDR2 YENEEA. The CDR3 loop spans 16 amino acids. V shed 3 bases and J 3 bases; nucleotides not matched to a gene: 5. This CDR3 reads CASSFLRGRDTGELFF. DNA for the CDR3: TGTGCCAGCAGCTTCTTGCGCGGGAGGGACACCGGGGAGCTGTTTTTT. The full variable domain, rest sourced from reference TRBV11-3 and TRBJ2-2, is EAGVVQSPRYKIIEKKQPVAFWCNPISGHNTLYWYLQNLGQGPELLIRYENEEAVDDSQLPKDRFSAERLKGVDSTLKIQPAELGDSAVYLCASSFLRGRDTGELFFGEGSRLTVL.

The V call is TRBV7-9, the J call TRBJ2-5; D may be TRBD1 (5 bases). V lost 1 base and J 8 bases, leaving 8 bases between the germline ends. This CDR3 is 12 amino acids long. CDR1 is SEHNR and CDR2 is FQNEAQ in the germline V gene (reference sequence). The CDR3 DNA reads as TGTGCCAGCAGCTTAGAGGGGCGAACCCAGTACTTC. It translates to CASSLEGRTQYF.

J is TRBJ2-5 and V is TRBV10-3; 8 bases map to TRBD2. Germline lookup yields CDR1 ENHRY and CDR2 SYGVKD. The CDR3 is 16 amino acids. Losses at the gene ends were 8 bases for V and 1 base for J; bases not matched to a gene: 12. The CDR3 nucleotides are TGTGCCATCCGGGGGGGGCTAGCGGGCTTCCAAGAGACCCAGTACTTC. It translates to CAIRGGLAGFQETQYF.

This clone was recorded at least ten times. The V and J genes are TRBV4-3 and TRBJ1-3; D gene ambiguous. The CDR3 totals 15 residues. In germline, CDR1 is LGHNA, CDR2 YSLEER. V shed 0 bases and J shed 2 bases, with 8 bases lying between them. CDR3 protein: CASSQDRRPGNTIYF. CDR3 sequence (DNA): TGCGCCAGCAGCCAAGATAGGAGGCCTGGAAACACCATATATTTT.

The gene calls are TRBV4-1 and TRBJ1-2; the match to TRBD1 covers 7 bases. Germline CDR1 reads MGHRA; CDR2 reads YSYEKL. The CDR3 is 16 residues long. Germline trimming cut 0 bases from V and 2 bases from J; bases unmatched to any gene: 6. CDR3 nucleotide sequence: TGCGCCAGCAGCCAAGAAGGGGAGACAGGGAACTATGGCTACACCTTC. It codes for CASSQEGETGNYGYTF.

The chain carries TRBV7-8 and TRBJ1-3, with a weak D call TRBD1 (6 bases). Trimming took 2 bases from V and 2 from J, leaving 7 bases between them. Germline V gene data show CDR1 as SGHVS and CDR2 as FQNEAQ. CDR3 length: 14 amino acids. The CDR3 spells CASSLNRAGNTIYF. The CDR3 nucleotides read TGTGCCAGCAGCTTAAACAGGGCTGGAAACACCATATATTTT.

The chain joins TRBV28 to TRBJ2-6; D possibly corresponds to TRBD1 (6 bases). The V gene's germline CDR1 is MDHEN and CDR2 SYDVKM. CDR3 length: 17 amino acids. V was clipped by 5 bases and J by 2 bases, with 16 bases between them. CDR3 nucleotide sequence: TGTGCCAGCAGTCCGGACAGAGAAGGGACTGGGGCCAACGTCCTGACTTTC. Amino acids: CASSPDREGTGANVLTF. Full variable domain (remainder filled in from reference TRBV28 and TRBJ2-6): DVKVTQSSRYLVKRTGEKVFLECVQDMDHENMFWYRQDPGLGLRLIYFSYDVKMKEKGDIPEGYSVSREKKERFSLILESASTNQTSMYLCASSPDREGTGANVLTFGAGSRLTVL.

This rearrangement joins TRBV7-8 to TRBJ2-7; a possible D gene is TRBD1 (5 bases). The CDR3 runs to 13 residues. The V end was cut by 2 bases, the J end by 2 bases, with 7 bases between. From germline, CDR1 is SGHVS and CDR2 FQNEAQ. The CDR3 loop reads CASSLLRAYEQYF. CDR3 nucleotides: TGTGCCAGCAGCTTACTCAGGGCCTACGAGCAGTACTTC.

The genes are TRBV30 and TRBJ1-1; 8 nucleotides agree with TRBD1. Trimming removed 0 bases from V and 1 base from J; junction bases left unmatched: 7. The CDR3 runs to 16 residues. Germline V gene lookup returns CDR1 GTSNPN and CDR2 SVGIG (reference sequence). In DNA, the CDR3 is TGTGCCTGGAGTGTACGACAGGGGTTCGCGAACACTGAAGCTTTCTTT. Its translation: CAWSVRQGFANTEAFF.

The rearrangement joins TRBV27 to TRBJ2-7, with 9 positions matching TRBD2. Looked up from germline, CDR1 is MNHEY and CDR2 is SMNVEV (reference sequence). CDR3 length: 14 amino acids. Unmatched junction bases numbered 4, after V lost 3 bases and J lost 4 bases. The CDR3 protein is CASSLASGAYEQYF. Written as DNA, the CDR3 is TGTGCCAGCAGTTTGGCTAGCGGGGCGTACGAGCAGTACTTC.